The 9 T cell receptor beta chains listed next were all sequenced from one sample in a study of blood T cells in healthy people across ages. The use of a sample-barcoded 5' primer and a J-beta primer mix characterized a second PCR of about 6 to 12 cycles. Via MiXCR, TCRdb re-called the 5' RACE reads, giving one row per CDR3 protein. The profile shows hundreds of thousands of distinct CDR3 sequences, roughly 60% of them singletons. Sequencing input: blood. The receptors shown here come from a man aged 25 to 40 in good health.

The chain employs TRBV2 and TRBJ2-7, with a tentative D call TRBD2 (5 bases). The CDR3 is 12 residues long. Germline V gene sequence: CDR1 SNHLY, CDR2 FYNNEI. V lost 7 bases and J 2 bases, leaving 9 bases between the germline ends. In DNA, the CDR3 is TGTGCCAGCATAAGACTAACCTACGAGCAGTACTTC. It is translated as CASIRLTYEQYF.

Concerning this clonotype: One junction end disagrees with the germline gene, perhaps due to a read error. The chain is built from TRBV12-3 or TRBV12-4 and TRBJ1-5; no firm D call. This CDR3 region has 14 residues. For the CDR3, the DNA is TGTGCCAGCAGTTCCGGTCCTAGCGATCAGCCCCAGCATTTT. Translating gives CASSSGPSDQPQHF.

The chain has TRBV11-2 and TRBJ2-1; 7 nucleotides line up with TRBD2. The ends lost 2 bases at V and 5 bases at J; junction bases unmatched: 3. The CDR3 is made up of 14 amino acids. CDR1 and CDR2 (germline): SGHAT, FQNNGV. CDR3 region: CASSLLTSHNEQFF. CDR3 nucleotides: TGTGCCAGCAGCTTACTGACTAGCCACAATGAGCAGTTCTTC.

This clonotype was seen a handful of times. The V call is TRBV5-6, the J call TRBJ1-2; 8 nucleotides line up with TRBD1. Per germline, CDR1 SGHDT and CDR2 YYEEEE. Germline trimming cut 4 bases from V and 8 bases from J; bases unmatched to any gene: 13. The CDR3 covers 15 residues. The CDR3 loop is CASSGRGRLSKGYTF. CDR3 bases: TGTGCCAGCAGCGGCAGGGGGCGCTTATCGAAAGGCTACACCTTC.

The chain has TRBV7-9 and TRBJ1-2; weak D call: TRBD1 (5 bases). V was cut by 3 bases and J by 7 bases, with 21 bases left in between. This CDR3 has 16 amino acids. Germline CDR1 reads SEHNR; CDR2 reads FQNEAQ (reference sequence). The CDR3 coding sequence is TGTGCCAGCAGCTTGCCCCGGGACCCCCAACGGGGTGGCTACACCTTC. Translation: CASSLPRDPQRGGYTF. The whole variable domain, remainder taken from reference TRBV7-9 and TRBJ1-2, is DTGVSQNPRHKITKRGQNVTFRCDPISEHNRLYWYRQTLGQGPEFLTYFQNEAQLEKSRLLSDRFSAERPKGSFSTLEIQRTEQGDSAMYLCASSLPRDPQRGGYTFGSGTRLTVV.

On this clonotype itself: Mismatch with germline at one junction end may stem from a read error. The chain carries TRBV5-5 and TRBJ2-3, with 7 bases matching TRBD2. From germline, CDR1 is SGHKS and CDR2 YYEKEE (reference sequence). This CDR3 is built from 15 residues. CDR3: CASKVGLDSTDTQYF. In DNA, the CDR3 is TGCGCCAGCAAAGTTGGACTAGACAGCACAGATACGCAGTATTTT.

This clonotype was counted between two and nine times. This rearrangement joins TRBV25-1 to TRBJ2-7, with 9 positions matching TRBD1. The germline CDR1 and CDR2 sequences are MGHDK and SYGVNS. V dropped 8 bases and J dropped 6; count of bases not matched to a gene: 8. The CDR3 contains 13 residues. CDR3 DNA: TGTGCCAGCGGGAGGACAGGGGTCGGCGAGCAGTACTTC. This sequence encodes CASGRTGVGEQYF.

The chain carries TRBV13 and TRBJ2-1, with no clear D. This CDR3 has 16 amino acids. Germline CDR1 and CDR2: PRHDT and FYEKMQ (reference sequence). V was clipped by 2 bases and J by 4 bases, with 15 bases between them. The CDR3 sequence is CASSLFMRRTYNEQFF. The DNA for the CDR3 is TGTGCCAGCAGCTTATTTATGAGAAGAACATACAATGAGCAGTTCTTC.

The chain joins TRBV20-1 to TRBJ2-5; 13 bases match TRBD2. Unmatched junction bases numbered 6, after V lost 0 bases and J lost 5 bases. In germline, CDR1 is DFQATT, CDR2 SNEGSKA (reference sequence). The CDR3 has 16 amino acids. For the CDR3, the DNA is TGCAGTGCTAGAGAGGAACTAGCGGGAGGGCTTGAGACCCAGTACTTC. Translation gives CSAREELAGGLETQYF.